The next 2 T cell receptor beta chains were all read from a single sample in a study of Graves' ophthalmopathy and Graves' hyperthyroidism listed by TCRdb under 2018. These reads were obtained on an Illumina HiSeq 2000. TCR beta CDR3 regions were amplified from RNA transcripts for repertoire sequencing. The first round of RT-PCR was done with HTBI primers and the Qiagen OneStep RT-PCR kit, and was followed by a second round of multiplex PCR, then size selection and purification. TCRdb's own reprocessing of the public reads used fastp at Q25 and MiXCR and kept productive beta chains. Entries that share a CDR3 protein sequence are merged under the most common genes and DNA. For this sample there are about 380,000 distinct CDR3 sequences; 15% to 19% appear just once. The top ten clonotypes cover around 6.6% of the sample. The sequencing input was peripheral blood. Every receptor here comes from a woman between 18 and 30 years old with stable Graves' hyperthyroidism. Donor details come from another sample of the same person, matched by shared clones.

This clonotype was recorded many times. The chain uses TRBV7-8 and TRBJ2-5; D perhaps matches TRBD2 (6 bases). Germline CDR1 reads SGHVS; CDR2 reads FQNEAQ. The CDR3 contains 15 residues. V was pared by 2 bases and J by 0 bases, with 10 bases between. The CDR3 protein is CASSLKRGYQETQYF. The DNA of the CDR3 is TGTGCCAGCAGCTTAAAACGGGGGTACCAAGAGACCCAGTACTTC. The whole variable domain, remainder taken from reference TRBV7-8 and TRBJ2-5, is GAGVSQSPRYKVAKRGQDVALRCDPISGHVSLFWYQQALGQGPEFLTYFQNEAQLDKSGLPSDRFFAERPEGSVSTLKIQRTQQEDSAVYLCASSLKRGYQETQYFGPGTRLLVL.

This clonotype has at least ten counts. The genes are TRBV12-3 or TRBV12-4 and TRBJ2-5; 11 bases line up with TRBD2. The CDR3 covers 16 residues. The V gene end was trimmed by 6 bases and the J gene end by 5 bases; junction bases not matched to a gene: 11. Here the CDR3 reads CASRPIAGGLRETQYF. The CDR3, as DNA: TGTGCCAGCAGGCCCATAGCGGGGGGGCTTCGGGAGACCCAGTACTTC.